This TCR beta chain was obtained from a study of T and B cells in COVID-19 patients. The wider study: Blood was sampled from COVID-19 patients who were either actively infected or recovered.

Study-level points and caveats: At recovery TRB diversity and richness exceeded healthy donors, after highly clonal active COVID-19 repertoires. Blood from mildly ill patients while symptomatic, and early samples from severe cases, were scarce.

Multiplex PCR with BIOMED2 TRB-A/B primer pools amplified TRB rearrangements. TCRdb re-called the multiplex PCR reads with MiXCR, one entry per CDR3 protein. Of approximately 26,000 distinct CDR3 sequences detected, about 31% appear once; the ten largest clones hold about 1.7%. By proportion, this clonotype is medium-sized. What it binds is unknown. V was cut by 6 bases and J by 1 base, with 12 bases left in between. CDR1 is SQVTM and CDR2 is ANQGSEA in the germline V gene. The CDR3 totals 13 residues. Each TRB amplification used roughly 250-550 ng of genomic DNA from blood. The receptor was derived from a human donor who had recovered from COVID-19. The V gene is TRBV29-1, the J gene TRBJ1-1, with TRBD1 as a possible D gene (5 bases). The sequenced sample consisted of blood. CDR3 residues: CSVENDRNTEAFF. CDR3 nucleotides: TGCAGCGTGGAAAACGACAGGAACACTGAAGCTTTCTTT.